The 6 T cell receptor beta chains below all came from one sample that was sequenced in a study of technical replicates of blood from a few donors. TCRdb keeps only in-frame clones here, not all; method: immunoSEQ multiplex PCR. This table holds about 100,000 clones, approximately 94% found once. Sequencing was done on a sample of T cells isolated from PBMCs. The receptors come from a human donor in good health.

In nucleotides, the CDR3 is TGCGCCAGCAGGCAATCAGGGGAAGAGACCCAGTACTTC. It yields the protein CASRQSGEETQYF. The gene calls are TRBV5-1 and TRBJ2-5, with D possibly being TRBD1 (6 bases). Germline CDR1 and CDR2: SGHRS and YFSETQ. CDR3 length: 13 residues. Trimming shortened V by 5 bases and J by 3 bases, and 11 bases separated the two germline ends.

The chain recombines TRBV27 with TRBJ2-7; TRBD2 agrees at 9 bases. V lost 6 bases, J lost 3 bases, and 9 bases stayed unmatched. CDR1 is MNHEY, CDR2 SMNVEV, per germline (reference sequence). CDR3 length: 15 amino acids. CDR3 sequence: CASRPLAGPSYEQYF. CDR3 nucleotides: TGTGCCAGCAGACCTCTAGCGGGGCCCAGCTACGAGCAGTACTTC.

V gene TRBV5-5 combines with J gene TRBJ2-7; 7 bases line up with TRBD1. The CDR3 has 14 residues. Germline V gene data show CDR1 as SGHKS and CDR2 as YYEKEE (reference sequence). The J segment lost 2 bases and the V segment lost 1 base, leaving 3 bases of the junction unmatched. This CDR3 reads CASSLWGQTYEQYF. The CDR3 DNA sequence: TGTGCCAGCAGCTTGTGGGGACAGACCTACGAGCAGTACTTC.

The chain has TRBV28 and TRBJ2-7, with a weak D call TRBD2 (6 bases). The CDR3 extends over 16 amino acids. Germline values: CDR1 MDHEN, CDR2 SYDVKM. Between the trimmed V and J ends, which lost 7 bases and 1 base, there was a span of 20 bases. CDR3 in amino acids: CASTLLSRGGSYEQYF. The CDR3 DNA is TGTGCCAGCACCCTTCTCTCGCGTGGGGGGTCCTACGAGCAGTACTTC.

The chain uses TRBV7-6 and TRBJ1-5, with D possibly TRBD1 on 6 matching bases. The CDR3 sequence is 15 residues long. With 2 bases removed from V and 7 bases from J, the gap between germline ends came to 15 bases. CDR1 is SGHVS, CDR2 FNYEAQ, per germline. CDR3: CASSLLSDDRQPQHF. For the CDR3, the DNA is TGTGCCAGCAGCTTATTGTCTGACGACAGGCAGCCCCAGCATTTT.

V is TRBV7-3 and J is TRBJ2-2; 7 nucleotides align to TRBD1. Germline loops: CDR1 SGHTA, CDR2 FQGTGA. V shed 6 bases and J 1 base; nucleotides not matched to a gene: 5. The CDR3 has 15 amino acids. CDR3 sequence (DNA): TGTGCCAGCAGTCTTAACAGGGGGAACACCGGGGAGCTGTTTTTT. Translated, it gives CASSLNRGNTGELFF.